Listed below are T cell receptor beta chains from one sample, sequenced in a study of shared clonotypes between healthy human individuals. Sequenced by immunoSEQ multiplex PCR; TCRdb stores in-frame clones only, minus some. The sample includes about 980,000 clones, about three quarters of them seen just once. Sample: memory CD4+ T cells sorted from blood. The receptors were gathered from a man in his late teens or twenties in good health. Each CDR3 is given with its conserved first and last residue. Each record gives: clone size, D gene, V gene, J gene, CDR3 protein, CDR3 DNA. D genes are given only for firm matches. Clone size is stated in some rows and not others, as once, few, many or a class when expanded.

>once|TRBD1|TRBV29-1|TRBJ1-2
CSVEQPRPGTGNYGYTF
TGCAGCGTCGAACAACCTCGTCCCGGGACAGGAAACTATGGCTACACCTTC
>.|.|TRBV30|TRBJ2-1
CAWSGVGPNEQFF
TGTGCCTGGAGTGGGGTAGGGCCCAATGAGCAGTTCTTC
>.|TRBD2|TRBV6-1|TRBJ2-1
CASSEEGLANNEQFF
TGTGCCAGCAGTGAAGAGGGACTAGCAAACAATGAGCAGTTCTTC
>once|.|TRBV10-3|TRBJ2-7
CAISESAGSQYEQYF
TGTGCCATCAGTGAGTCAGCAGGTTCCCAGTACGAGCAGTACTTC
>.|TRBD1|TRBV2|TRBJ1-4
CASSANRGTNEKLFF
TGTGCCAGCAGTGCAAACAGGGGTACTAATGAAAAACTGTTTTTT
>.|TRBD1|TRBV10-3|TRBJ2-7
CATLGTGGSYEQYF
TGTGCCACCCTAGGGACAGGGGGCTCCTACGAGCAGTACTTC
>.|TRBD1|TRBV19|TRBJ2-6
CASSMQGALRSGANVLTF
TGTGCCAGTAGTATGCAGGGGGCTCTCCGCTCTGGGGCCAACGTCCTGACTTTC
>.|TRBD1|TRBV27|TRBJ2-7
CASSVPGQGALNEQYF
TGTGCCAGCAGTGTCCCGGGACAGGGGGCTCTCAACGAGCAGTACTTC
>once|TRBD2|TRBV4-3|TRBJ2-3
CASSQISGSATDTQYF
TGCGCCAGCAGCCAAATTAGCGGGAGTGCCACAGATACGCAGTATTTT
>.|.|TRBV28|TRBJ1-2
CASSLDRSGGYTF
TGTGCCAGCAGTTTAGACAGGTCAGGTGGCTACACCTTC
>many|.|TRBV18|TRBJ2-7
CASSPLSGFSYEQYF
TGTGCCAGCTCACCTTTAAGCGGGTTCTCCTACGAGCAGTACTTC
>.|TRBD1|TRBV6-1|TRBJ1-1
CASSVRQGVTLRTEAFF
TGTGCCAGCAGTGTACGACAGGGTGTGACTCTGAGGACTGAAGCTTTCTTT
>.|.|TRBV6-1|TRBJ1-1
CASTSINTEAFF
TGTGCCAGCACCAGTATTAACACTGAAGCTTTCTTT
>.|.|TRBV30|TRBJ2-2
CAWSRGAYTGELFF
TGTGCCTGGTCCCGGGGGGCTTACACCGGGGAGCTGTTTTTT
>.|TRBD1|TRBV4-2|TRBJ2-7
CASSQDGTGVNYEQYF
TGTGCCAGCAGCCAAGATGGGACAGGGGTTAACTACGAGCAGTACTTC
>few|.|TRBV5-6|TRBJ2-5
CASSPGGRYQYF
TGTGCCAGCAGCCCCGGAGGAAGATACCAGTACTTC
>.|.|TRBV9|TRBJ1-2
CASSPDGADKSYTF
TGTGCCAGCAGCCCGGACGGGGCGGATAAGTCCTACACCTTC
>.|.|TRBV7-2|TRBJ1-1
CASSFLAGDEAFF
TGTGCCAGCAGCTTTCTCGCAGGAGACGAAGCTTTCTTT
>.|TRBD2|TRBV9|TRBJ2-3
CASSVAAGATDTQYF
TGTGCCAGCAGCGTAGCGGCGGGAGCGACAGATACGCAGTATTTT
>.|.|TRBV5-4|TRBJ2-3
CASSLELSTDTQYF
TGTGCCAGCAGCTTGGAGCTAAGCACAGATACGCAGTATTTT
>.|TRBD1|TRBV9|TRBJ2-2
CASSRTGFTGELFF
TGTGCCAGCAGTAGGACAGGCTTCACCGGGGAGCTGTTTTTT
>few|TRBD2|TRBV29-1|TRBJ2-3
CSVEVSGRRTQYF
TGCAGCGTTGAGGTTAGCGGGAGGAGGACGCAGTATTTT
>.|.|TRBV11-2|TRBJ1-1
CASSLAPGSGGKGEAFF
TGTGCCAGCAGCTTAGCCCCGGGGTCGGGGGGCAAGGGTGAAGCTTTCTTT
>.|.|TRBV7-9|TRBJ1-2
CASSLALADGYTF
TGTGCCAGCAGCTTAGCCTTGGCTGATGGCTACACCTTC
>.|.|TRBV12-5|TRBJ1-5
CASCRDDQPQHF
TGTGCTAGTTGCAGGGATGATCAGCCCCAGCATTTT
>.|.|TRBV18|TRBJ2-1
CASSPPSSSYNEQFF
TGTGCCAGCTCACCCCCCTCGAGCTCCTACAATGAGCAGTTCTTC
>.|.|TRBV5-1|TRBJ1-1
CASSQGPNTEAFF
TGCGCCAGCAGTCAGGGGCCGAACACTGAAGCTTTCTTT
>.|.|TRBV7-2|TRBJ2-7
CASSSTGTSTYEQYF
TGTGCCAGCAGCTCTACCGGGACTTCTACCTACGAGCAGTACTTC
>.|.|TRBV10-2|TRBJ2-7
CASRRGPGNEQYF
TGCGCCAGCAGGCGAGGACCGGGGAACGAGCAGTACTTC
>.|.|TRBV5-1|TRBJ2-4
CASSLEGQVGNIQYF
TGCGCCAGCAGCTTGGAGGGTCAGGTGGGGAACATTCAGTACTTC
>.|.|TRBV19|TRBJ2-7
CASSIAGGPGEQYF
TGTGCCAGTAGTATAGCTGGGGGGCCGGGCGAGCAGTACTTC
>.|.|TRBV29-1|TRBJ2-7
CSVVDTTYEQYF
TGCAGCGTTGTCGACACCACCTACGAGCAGTACTTC
>.|.|TRBV7-9|TRBJ1-2
CASSLAVLGEGYTF
TGTGCCAGCAGCTTAGCGGTGCTCGGGGAGGGCTACACCTTC
>.|.|TRBV18|TRBJ2-5
CASSPKASYQETQYF
TGTGCCAGCTCACCAAAGGCCAGCTACCAAGAGACCCAGTACTTC
>.|.|TRBV10-3|TRBJ1-2
CAIRDSHLGPNYGYTF
TGTGCCATCAGGGACAGCCACCTTGGTCCTAACTATGGCTACACCTTC
>.|.|TRBV7-8|TRBJ1-5
CASALTENSNQPQHF
TGTGCCAGCGCCCTGACGGAGAATAGCAATCAGCCCCAGCATTTT
>few|.|TRBV25-1|TRBJ1-5
CASSEYNGGPQHF
TGTGCCAGCAGTGAATATAACGGTGGGCCCCAGCATTTT
>.|TRBD2|TRBV19|TRBJ2-3
CASTTSGGSTDTQYF
TGTGCCAGTACCACTAGCGGGGGTAGCACAGATACGCAGTATTTT
>.|TRBD1|TRBV29-1|TRBJ1-1
CSVTGAPDTEAFF
TGCAGCGTGACAGGGGCGCCCGACACTGAAGCTTTCTTT